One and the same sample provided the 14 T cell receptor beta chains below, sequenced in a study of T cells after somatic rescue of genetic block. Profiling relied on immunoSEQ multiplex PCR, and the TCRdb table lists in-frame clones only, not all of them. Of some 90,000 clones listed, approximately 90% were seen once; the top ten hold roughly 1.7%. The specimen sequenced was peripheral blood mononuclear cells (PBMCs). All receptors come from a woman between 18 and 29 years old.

The DNA of the CDR3 is TGTGCCAGCAGCCCACCGGGACAGGGTTTGCGCGGAAACACCATATATTTT. Its protein product is CASSPPGQGLRGNTIYF. V and J are TRBV7-6 and TRBJ1-3; 9 bases fit TRBD1. Unmatched junction bases numbered 12, after V lost 5 bases and J lost 4 bases. CDR3 length equals 17 residues. Looked up from germline, CDR1 is SGHVS and CDR2 is FNYEAQ. Combining the CDR3 with reference TRBV7-6 and TRBJ1-3 gives the whole variable domain GAGVSQSPRYKVTKRGQDVALRCDPISGHVSLYWYRQALGQGPEFLTYFNYEAQQDKSGLPNDRFSAERPEGSISTLTIQRTEQRDSAMYRCASSPPGQGLRGNTIYFGEGSWLTVV.

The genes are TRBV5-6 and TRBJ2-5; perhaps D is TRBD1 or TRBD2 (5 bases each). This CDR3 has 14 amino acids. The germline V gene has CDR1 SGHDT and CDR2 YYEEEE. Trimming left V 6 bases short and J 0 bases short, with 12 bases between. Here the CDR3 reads CASTPWGYQETQYF. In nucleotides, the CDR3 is TGTGCCAGCACCCCGTGGGGGTACCAAGAGACCCAGTACTTC.

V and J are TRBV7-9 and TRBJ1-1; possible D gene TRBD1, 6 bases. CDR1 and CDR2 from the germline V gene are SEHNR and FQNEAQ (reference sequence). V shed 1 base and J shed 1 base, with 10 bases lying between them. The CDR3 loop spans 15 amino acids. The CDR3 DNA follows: TGTGCCAGCAGCTTAGGGGGGGCGCCGAACACTGAAGCTTTCTTT. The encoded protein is CASSLGGAPNTEAFF.

The CDR3 sequence: CATSSDRNTEAFF. The CDR3 bases are TGTGCCACCAGCAGCGACAGGAACACTGAAGCTTTCTTT. The chain uses TRBV15 and TRBJ1-1; possible D gene TRBD1, 5 bases. This CDR3 spans 13 amino acids. The germline V gene has CDR1 LNHNV and CDR2 YYDKDF (reference sequence). Between the trimmed V and J ends, which lost 3 bases and 1 base, there was a span of 6 bases.

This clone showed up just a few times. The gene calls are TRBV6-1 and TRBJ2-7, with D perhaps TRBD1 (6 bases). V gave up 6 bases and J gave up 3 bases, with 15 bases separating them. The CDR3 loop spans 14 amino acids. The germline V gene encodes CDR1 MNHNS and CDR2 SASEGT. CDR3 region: CASSARQGGYEQYF. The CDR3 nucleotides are TGTGCCAGCAGCGCCCGCCAAGGGGGCTACGAGCAGTACTTC.

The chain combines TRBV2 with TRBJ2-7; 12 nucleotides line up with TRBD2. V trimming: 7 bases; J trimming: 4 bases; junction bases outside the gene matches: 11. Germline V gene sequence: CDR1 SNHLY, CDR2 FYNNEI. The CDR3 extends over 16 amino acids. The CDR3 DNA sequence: TGTGCCAGCACATCACCCACTAGCGGGAGGATGTACGAGCAGTACTTC. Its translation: CASTSPTSGRMYEQYF.

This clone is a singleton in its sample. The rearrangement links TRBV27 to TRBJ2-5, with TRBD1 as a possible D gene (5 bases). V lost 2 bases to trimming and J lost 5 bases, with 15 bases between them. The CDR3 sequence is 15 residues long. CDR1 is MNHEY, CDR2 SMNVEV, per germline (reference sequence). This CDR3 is CASSLLSGPGETQYF. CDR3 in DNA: TGTGCCAGCAGTTTACTTTCCGGGCCAGGGGAGACCCAGTACTTC.

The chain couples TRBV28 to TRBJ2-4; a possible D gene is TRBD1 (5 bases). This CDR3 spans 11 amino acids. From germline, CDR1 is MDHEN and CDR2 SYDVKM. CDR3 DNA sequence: TGTTCTGCCCAGGGCCAAGACATTCAGTACTTC. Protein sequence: CSAQGQDIQYF.

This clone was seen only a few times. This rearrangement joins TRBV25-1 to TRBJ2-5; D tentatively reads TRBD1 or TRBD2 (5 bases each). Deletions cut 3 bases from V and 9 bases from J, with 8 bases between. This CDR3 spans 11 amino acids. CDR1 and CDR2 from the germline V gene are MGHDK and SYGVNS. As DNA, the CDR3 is TGTGCCAGCAGTGAGGGGCGGGCCCAGTACTTC. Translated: CASSEGRAQYF.

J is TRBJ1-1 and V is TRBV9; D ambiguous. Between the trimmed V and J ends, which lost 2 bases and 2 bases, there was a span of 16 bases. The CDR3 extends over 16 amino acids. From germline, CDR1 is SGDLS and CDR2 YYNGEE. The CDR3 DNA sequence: TGTGCCAGCAGCGTTCTATCGACGGGAGTTAACACTGAAGCTTTCTTT. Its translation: CASSVLSTGVNTEAFF.

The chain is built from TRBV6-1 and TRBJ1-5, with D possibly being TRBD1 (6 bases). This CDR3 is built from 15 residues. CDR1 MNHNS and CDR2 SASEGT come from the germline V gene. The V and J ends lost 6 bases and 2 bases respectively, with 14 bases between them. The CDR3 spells CASRKGGQGNQPQHF. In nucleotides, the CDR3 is TGTGCCAGCAGAAAGGGGGGCCAAGGCAATCAGCCCCAGCATTTT.

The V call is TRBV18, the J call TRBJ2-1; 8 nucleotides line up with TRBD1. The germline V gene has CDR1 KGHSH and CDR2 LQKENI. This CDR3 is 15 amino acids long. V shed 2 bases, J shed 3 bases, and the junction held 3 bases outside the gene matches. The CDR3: CASSPGQGVYNEQFF. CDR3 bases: TGTGCCAGCTCACCAGGACAGGGAGTCTACAATGAGCAGTTCTTC.

The CDR3 DNA reads TGTGCCAGCAGGCCCGGACAGGGGATCTATGGCTACACCTTC. This encodes CASRPGQGIYGYTF. This rearrangement joins TRBV6-1 to TRBJ1-2; 9 nucleotides line up with TRBD1. V lost 6 bases, J lost 4 bases, and 6 bases stayed unmatched. CDR1 MNHNS and CDR2 SASEGT come from the germline V gene. This CDR3 has 14 amino acids.

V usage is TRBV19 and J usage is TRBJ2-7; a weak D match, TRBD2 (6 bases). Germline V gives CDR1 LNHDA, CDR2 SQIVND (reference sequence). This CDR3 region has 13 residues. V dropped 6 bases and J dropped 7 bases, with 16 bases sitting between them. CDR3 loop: CASSRRRAGEQYF. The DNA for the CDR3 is TGTGCCAGTAGCAGACGGAGGGCCGGGGAGCAGTACTTC.